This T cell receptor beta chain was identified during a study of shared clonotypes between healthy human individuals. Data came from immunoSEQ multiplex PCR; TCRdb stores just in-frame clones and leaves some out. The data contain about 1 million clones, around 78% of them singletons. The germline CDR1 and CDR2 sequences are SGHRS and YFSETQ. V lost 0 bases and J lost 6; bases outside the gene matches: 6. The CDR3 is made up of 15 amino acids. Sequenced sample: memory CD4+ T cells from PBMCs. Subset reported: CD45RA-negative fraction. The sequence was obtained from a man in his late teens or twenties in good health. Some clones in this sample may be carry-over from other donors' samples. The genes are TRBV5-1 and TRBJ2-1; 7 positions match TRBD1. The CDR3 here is CASSLEPGGRNEQFF. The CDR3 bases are TGCGCCAGCAGCTTGGAGCCAGGGGGTCGCAATGAGCAGTTCTTC.